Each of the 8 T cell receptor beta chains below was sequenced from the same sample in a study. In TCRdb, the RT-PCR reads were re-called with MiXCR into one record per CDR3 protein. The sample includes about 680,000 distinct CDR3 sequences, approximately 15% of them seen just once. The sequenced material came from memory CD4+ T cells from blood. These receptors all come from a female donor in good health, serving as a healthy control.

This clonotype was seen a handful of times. The CDR3 DNA reads TGCAGTGCTAGATGGACGGAATATCAGCCCCAGCATTTT. Amino acids: CSARWTEYQPQHF. The rearrangement links TRBV20-1 to TRBJ1-5; D gene unclear. CDR1 and CDR2 (germline): DFQATT, SNEGSKA (reference sequence). CDR3 length equals 13 residues. V lost 2 bases, J lost 5 bases, and 10 bases lay in between.

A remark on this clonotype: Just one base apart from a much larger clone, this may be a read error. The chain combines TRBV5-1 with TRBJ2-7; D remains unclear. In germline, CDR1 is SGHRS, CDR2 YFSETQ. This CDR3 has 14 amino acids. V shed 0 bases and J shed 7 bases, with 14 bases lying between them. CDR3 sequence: CASSLGREYNEQYF. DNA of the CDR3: TGCGCCAGCAGCTTGGGAAGGGAATACAATGAGCAGTACTTC.

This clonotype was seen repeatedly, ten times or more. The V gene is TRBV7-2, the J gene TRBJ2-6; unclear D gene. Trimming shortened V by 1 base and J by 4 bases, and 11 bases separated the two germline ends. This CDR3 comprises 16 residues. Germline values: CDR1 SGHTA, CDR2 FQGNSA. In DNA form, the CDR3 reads TGTGCCAGCAGCTTAGGTGGGGTCTCAGGGGCCAACGTCCTGACTTTC. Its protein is CASSLGGVSGANVLTF. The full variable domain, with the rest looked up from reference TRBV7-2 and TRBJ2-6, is GAGVSQSPSNKVTEKGKDVELRCDPISGHTALYWYRQSLGQGLEFLIYFQGNSAPDKSGLPSDRFSAERTGGSVSTLTIQRTQQEDSAVYLCASSLGGVSGANVLTFGAGSRLTVL.

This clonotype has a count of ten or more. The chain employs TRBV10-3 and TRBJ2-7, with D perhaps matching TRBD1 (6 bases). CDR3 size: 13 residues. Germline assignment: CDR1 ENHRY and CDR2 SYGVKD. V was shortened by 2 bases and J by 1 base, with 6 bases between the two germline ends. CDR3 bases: TGTGCCATCAGTGAGCAGGGGTCCTACGAGCAGTACTTC. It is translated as CAISEQGSYEQYF.

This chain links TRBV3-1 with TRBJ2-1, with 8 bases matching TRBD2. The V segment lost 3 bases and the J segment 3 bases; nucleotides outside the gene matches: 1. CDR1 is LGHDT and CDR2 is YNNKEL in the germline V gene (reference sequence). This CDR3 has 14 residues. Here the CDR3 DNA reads TGTGCCAGCAGCCAGAGCGGGGGCTACAATGAGCAGTTCTTC. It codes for CASSQSGGYNEQFF.

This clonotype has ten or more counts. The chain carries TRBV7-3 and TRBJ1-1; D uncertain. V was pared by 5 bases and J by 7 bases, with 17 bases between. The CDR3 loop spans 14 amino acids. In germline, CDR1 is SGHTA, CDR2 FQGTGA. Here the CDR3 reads CASSPRGGWNEAFF. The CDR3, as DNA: TGTGCCAGCAGCCCCCGTGGTGGGTGGAATGAAGCTTTCTTT. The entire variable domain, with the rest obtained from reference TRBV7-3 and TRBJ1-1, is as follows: GAGVSQTPSNKVTEKGKYVELRCDPISGHTALYWYRQSLGQGPEFLIYFQGTGAADDSGLPNDRFFAVRPEGSVSTLKIQRTERGDSAVYLCASSPRGGWNEAFFGQGTRLTVV.

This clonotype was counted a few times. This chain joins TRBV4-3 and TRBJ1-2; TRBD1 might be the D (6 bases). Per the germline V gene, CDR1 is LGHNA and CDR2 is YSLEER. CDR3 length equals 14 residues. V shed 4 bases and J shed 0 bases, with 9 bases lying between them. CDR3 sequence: CASSRTASNYGYTF. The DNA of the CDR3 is TGCGCCAGCAGCCGGACAGCCTCTAACTATGGCTACACCTTC.

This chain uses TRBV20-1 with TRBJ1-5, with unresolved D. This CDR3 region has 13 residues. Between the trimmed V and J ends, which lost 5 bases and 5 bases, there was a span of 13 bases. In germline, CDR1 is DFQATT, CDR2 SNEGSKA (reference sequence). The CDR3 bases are TGCAGTGCTCCAACGGATTTGTATCAGCCCCAGCATTTT. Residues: CSAPTDLYQPQHF.